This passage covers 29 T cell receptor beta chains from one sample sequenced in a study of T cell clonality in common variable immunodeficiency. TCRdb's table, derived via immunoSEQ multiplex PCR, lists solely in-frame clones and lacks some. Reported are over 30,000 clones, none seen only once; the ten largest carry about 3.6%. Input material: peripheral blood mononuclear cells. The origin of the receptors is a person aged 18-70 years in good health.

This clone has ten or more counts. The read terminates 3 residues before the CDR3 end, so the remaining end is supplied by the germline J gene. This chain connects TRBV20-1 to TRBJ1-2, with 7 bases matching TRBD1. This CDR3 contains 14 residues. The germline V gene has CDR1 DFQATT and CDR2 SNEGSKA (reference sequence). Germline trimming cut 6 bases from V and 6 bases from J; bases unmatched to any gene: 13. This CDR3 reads CSARPTGRLDGYTF. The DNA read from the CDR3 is TGCAGTGCGCGTCCGACAGGGAGGCTTGATGGC.

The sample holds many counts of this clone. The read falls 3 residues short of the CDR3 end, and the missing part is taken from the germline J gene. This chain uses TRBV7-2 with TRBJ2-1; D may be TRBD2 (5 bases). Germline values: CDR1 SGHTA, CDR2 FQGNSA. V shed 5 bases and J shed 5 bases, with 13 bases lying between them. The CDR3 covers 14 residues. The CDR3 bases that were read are TGTGCCAGCAGCCCAGGACTCGCCAACAATGAG. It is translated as CASSPGLANNE. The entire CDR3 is CASSPGLANNEQFF.

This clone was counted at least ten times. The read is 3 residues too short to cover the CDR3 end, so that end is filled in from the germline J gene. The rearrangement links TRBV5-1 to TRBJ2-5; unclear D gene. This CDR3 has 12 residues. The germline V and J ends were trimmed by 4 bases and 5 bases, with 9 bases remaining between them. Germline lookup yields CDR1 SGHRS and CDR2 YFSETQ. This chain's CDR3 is CASSRALETQYF. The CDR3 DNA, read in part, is TGCGCCAGCAGCAGAGCCTTGGAGACC.

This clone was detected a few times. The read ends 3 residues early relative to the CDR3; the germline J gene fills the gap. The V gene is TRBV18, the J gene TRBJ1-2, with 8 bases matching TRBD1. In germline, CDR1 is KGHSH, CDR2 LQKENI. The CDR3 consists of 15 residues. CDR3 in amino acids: CASSIGTGTYNDYTF. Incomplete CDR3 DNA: TGTGCCAGCTCAATTGGGACAGGAACCTACAATGAC.

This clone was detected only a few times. The sequenced part of the CDR3 DNA is TGCAGTGCTAGAGTACCCACCAGGTACCAAGAGACC. This sequence encodes CSARVPTRYQET. The whole CDR3 protein reads CSARVPTRYQETQYF. The chain uses TRBV20-1 and TRBJ2-5; D is undetermined. Coverage ceases 3 residues before the CDR3 finishes, and the germline J gene fills in the end. V lost 1 base and J lost 0, with 12 bases in between. Germline V lookup: CDR1 DFQATT, CDR2 SNEGSKA (reference sequence). The CDR3 length is 15 residues.

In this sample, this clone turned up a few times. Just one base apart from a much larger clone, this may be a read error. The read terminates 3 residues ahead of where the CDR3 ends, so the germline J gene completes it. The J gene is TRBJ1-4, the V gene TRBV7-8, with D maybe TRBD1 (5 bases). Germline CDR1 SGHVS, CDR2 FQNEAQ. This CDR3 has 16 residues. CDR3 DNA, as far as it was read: TGTGCCAGCAGCCCAGGGCGCGTCTCTGGGGCCAACGTA. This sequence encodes CASSPGRVSGANV. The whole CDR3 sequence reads CASSPGRVSGANVLFF. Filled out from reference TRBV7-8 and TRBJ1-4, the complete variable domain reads GAGVSQSPRYKVAKRGQDVALRCDPISGHVSLFWYQQALGQGPEFLTYFQNEAQLDKSGLPSDRFFAERPEGSVSTLKIQRTQQEDSAVYLCASSPGRVSGANVLFFGSGTQLSVL.

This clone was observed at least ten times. CDR3 loop: CASRVQINSYEQYF. The CDR3 bases that were read are TGTGCCAGCAGAGTTCAGATCAACTCCTACGAG. The chain carries TRBV2 and TRBJ2-7; D gene unclear. The sequence runs out 3 residues before the end of the CDR3; the remainder is reconstructed from the germline J gene. The V gene lost 6 bases and the J gene lost 0 bases, with 12 bases spanning the gap. CDR1 is SNHLY and CDR2 is FYNNEI in the germline V gene. This CDR3 is built from 14 residues.

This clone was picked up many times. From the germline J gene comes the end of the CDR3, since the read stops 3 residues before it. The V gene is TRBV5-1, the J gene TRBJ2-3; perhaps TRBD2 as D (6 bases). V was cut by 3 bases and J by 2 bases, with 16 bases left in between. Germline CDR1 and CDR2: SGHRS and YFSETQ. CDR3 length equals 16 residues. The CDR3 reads CASSSGLHYLTDTQYF. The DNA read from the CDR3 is TGCGCCAGCAGCTCCGGACTACACTACCTCACAGATACG.

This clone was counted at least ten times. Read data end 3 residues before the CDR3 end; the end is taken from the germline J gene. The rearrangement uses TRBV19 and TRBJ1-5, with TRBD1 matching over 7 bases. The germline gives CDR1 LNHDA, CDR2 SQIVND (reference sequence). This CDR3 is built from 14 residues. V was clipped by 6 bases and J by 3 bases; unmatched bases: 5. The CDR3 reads CASRPTGNNQPQHF. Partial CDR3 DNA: TGTGCCAGTAGACCGACAGGGAACAATCAGCCC.

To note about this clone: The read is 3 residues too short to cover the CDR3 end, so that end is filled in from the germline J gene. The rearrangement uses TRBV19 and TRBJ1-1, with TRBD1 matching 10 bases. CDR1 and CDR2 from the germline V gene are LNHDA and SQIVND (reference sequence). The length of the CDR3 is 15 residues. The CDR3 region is CASSPRQGAGETAFF. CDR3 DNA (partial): TGTGCCAGTAGTCCTAGACAGGGGGCAGGGGAGACC. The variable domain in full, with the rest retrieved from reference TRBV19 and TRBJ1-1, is DGGITQSPKYLFRKEGQNVTLSCEQNLNHDAMYWYRQDPGQGLRLIYYSQIVNDFQKGDIAEGYSVSREKKESFPLTVTSAQKNPTAFYLCASSPRQGAGETAFFGQGTRLTVV.

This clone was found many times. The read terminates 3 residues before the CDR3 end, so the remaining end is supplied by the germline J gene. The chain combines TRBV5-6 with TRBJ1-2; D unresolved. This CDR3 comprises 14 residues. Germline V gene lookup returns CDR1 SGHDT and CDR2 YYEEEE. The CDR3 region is CASSPLLELMGYTF. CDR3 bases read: TGTGCCAGCAGCCCATTGTTAGAACTAATGGGC.

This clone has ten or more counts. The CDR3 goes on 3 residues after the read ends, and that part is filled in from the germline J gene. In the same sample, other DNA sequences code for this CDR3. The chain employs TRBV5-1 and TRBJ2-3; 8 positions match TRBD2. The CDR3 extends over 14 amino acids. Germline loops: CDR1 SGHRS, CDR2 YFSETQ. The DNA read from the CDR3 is TGCGCCAGCAGCTTGACTAGCGGCCAAGAGACG. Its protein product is CASSLTSGQET. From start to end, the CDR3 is CASSLTSGQETQYF.

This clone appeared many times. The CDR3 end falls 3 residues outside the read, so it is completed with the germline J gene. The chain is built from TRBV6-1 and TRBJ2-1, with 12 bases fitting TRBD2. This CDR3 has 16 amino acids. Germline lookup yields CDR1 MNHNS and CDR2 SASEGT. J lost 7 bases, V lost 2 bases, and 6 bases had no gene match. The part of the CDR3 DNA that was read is TGTGCCAGCAGTGAAACCCCTAGCGGGGGGGGTAATGAG. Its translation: CASSETPSGGGNE. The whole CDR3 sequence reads CASSETPSGGGNEQFF.

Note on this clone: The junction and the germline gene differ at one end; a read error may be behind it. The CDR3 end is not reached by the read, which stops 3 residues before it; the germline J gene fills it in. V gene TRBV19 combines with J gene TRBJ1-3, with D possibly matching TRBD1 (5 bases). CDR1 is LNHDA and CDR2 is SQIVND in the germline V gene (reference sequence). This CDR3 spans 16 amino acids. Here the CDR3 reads CASSTYGGNPGNTIYF. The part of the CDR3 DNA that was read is TGTGCCAGTAGTACGTACGGGGGAAATCCTGGAAACACG.

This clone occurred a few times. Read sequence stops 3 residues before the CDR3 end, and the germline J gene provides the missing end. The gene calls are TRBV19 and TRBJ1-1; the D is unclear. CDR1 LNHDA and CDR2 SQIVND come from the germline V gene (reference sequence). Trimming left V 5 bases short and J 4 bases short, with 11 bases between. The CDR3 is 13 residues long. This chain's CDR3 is CASSYGSGTEAFF. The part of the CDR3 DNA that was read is TGTGCCAGTAGTTACGGGTCGGGCACTGAA. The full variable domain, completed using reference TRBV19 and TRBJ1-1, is DGGITQSPKYLFRKEGQNVTLSCEQNLNHDAMYWYRQDPGQGLRLIYYSQIVNDFQKGDIAEGYSVSREKKESFPLTVTSAQKNPTAFYLCASSYGSGTEAFFGQGTRLTVV.

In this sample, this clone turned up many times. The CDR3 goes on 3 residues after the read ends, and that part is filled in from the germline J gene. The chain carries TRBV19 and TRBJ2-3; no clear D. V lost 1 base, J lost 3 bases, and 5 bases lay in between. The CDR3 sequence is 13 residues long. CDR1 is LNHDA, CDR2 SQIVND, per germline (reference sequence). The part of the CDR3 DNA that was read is TGTGCCAGTAGTATAGTCGGGACAGATACG. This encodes CASSIVGTDT. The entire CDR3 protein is CASSIVGTDTQYF.

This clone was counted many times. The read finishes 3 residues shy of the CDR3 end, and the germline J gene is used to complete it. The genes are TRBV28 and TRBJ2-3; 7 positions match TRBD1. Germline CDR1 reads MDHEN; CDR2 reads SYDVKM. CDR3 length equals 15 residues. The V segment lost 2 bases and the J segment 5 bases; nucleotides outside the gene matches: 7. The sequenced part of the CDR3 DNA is TGTGCCAGCAGTTTAAACGCGGCAGGGGGAGATACG. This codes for CASSLNAAGGDT. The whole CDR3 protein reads CASSLNAAGGDTQYF.

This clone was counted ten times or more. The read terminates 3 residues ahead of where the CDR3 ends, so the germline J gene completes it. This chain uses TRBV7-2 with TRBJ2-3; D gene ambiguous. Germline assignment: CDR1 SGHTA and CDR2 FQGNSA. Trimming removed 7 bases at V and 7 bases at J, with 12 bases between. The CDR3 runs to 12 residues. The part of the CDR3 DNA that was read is TGTGCCAGCACCCCCCGCGGATATACG. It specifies CASTPRGYT. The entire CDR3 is CASTPRGYTQYF.

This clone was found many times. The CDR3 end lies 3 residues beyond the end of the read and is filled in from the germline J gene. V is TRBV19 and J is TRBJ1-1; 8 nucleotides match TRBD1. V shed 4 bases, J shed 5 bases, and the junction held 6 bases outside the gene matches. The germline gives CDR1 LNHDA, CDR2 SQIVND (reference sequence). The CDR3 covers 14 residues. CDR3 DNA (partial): TGTGCCAGTAGTAGGCCCAGGGGGCGGACTGAA. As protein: CASSRPRGRTE. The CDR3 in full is CASSRPRGRTEAFF.

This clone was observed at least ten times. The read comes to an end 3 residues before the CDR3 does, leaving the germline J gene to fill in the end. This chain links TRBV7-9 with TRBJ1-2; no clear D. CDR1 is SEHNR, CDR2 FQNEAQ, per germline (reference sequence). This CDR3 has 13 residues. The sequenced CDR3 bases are TGTGCCAGCAGCTTAGAAGGGTCTCAGGGC. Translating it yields CASSLEGSQG. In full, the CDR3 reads CASSLEGSQGYTF.

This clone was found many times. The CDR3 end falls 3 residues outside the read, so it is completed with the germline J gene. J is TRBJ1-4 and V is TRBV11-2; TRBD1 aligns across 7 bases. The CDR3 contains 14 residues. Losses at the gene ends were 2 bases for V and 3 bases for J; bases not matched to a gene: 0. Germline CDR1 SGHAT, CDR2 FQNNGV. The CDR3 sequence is CASSLTGANEKLFF. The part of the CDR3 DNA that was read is TGTGCCAGCAGCTTAACAGGGGCTAATGAAAAA.

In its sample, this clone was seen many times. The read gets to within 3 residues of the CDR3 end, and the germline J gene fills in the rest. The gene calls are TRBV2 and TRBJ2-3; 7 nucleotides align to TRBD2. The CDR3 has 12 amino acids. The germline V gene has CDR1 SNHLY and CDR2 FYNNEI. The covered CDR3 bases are TGTGCCAGCCGACTAGCACCCGGGGCG. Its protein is CASRLAPGA. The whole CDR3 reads CASRLAPGAQYF.

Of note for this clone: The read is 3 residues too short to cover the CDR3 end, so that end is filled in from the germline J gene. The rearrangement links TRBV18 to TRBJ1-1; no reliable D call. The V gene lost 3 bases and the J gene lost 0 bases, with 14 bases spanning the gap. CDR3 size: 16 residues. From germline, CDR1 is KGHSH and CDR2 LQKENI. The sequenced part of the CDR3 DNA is TGTGCCAGCTCACCGAGGAAAGGGCTCATGAACACTGAA. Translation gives CASSPRKGLMNTE. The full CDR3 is CASSPRKGLMNTEAFF.

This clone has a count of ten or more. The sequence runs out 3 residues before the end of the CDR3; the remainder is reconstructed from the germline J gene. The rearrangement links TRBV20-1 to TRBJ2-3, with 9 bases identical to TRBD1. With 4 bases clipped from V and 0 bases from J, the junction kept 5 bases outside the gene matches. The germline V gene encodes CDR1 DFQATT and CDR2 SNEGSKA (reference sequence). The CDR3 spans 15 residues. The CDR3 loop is CSANHRGQSTDTQYF. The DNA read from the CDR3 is TGCAGTGCTAATCACAGGGGGCAGAGCACAGATACG.

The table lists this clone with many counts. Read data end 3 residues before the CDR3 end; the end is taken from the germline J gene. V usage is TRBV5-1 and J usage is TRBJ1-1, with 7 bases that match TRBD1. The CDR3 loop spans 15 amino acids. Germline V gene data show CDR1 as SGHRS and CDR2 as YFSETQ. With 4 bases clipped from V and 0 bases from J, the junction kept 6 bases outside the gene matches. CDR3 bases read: TGCGCCAGCAGCAACCGACAGGGCGTGAACACTGAA. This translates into CASSNRQGVNTE. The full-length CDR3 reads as CASSNRQGVNTEAFF.

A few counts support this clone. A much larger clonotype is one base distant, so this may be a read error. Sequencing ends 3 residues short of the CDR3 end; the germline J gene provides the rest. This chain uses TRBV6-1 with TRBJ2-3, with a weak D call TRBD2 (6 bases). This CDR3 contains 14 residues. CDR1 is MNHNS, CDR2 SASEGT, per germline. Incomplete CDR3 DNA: TGTGCCAGCAGTGAAGAGGAGGGTGTGGAACCG. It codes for CASSEEEGVEP. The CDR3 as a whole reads CASSEEEGVEPQYF.

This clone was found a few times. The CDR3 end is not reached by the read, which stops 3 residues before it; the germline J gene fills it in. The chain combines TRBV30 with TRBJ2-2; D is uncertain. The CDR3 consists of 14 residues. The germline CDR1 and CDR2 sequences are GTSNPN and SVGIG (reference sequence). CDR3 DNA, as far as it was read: TGTGCCTGGAGTTCCCGCTCCTATAATTCACCG. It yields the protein CAWSSRSYNSP. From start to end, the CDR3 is CAWSSRSYNSPLFF.

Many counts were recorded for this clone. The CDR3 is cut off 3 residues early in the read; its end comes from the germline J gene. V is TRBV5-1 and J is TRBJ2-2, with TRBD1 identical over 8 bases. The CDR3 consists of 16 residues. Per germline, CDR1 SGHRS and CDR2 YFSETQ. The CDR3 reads CASSSRQGNANEKLFF. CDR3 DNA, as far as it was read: TGCGCCAGCAGCTCACGACAGGGGAATGCGAATGAAAAG.

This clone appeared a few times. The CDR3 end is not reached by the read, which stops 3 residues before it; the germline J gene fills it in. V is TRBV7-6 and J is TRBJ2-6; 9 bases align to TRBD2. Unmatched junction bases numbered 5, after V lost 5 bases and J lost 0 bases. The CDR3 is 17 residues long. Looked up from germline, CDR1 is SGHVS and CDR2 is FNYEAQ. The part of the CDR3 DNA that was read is TGTGCCAGCAGCCTAGTGGGACTAGCCTCTGGGGCCAACGTC. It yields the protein CASSLVGLASGANV. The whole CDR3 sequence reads CASSLVGLASGANVLTF. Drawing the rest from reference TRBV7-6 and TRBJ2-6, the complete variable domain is GAGVSQSPRYKVTKRGQDVALRCDPISGHVSLYWYRQALGQGPEFLTYFNYEAQQDKSGLPNDRFSAERPEGSISTLTIQRTEQRDSAMYRCASSLVGLASGANVLTFGAGSRLTVL.